The subject of this entry is one T cell receptor (beta chain). Its target is not known. CDR3 length: 14 amino acids. V dropped 9 bases and J dropped 8; count of bases not matched to a gene: 11. The germline CDR1 and CDR2 sequences are LNHDA and SQIVND (reference sequence). The data originate from a study of OX40 agonist ivuxolimab in advanced cancers. Enrollment shut out patients with autoimmune disease history or systemic immunosuppression. TCRdb keeps only in-frame clones here, not all; method: immunoSEQ multiplex PCR. The sample lists about 72,000 clones; 65% to 85% were seen once. Study-level results: People who partly responded at 0.1-3.0 mg/kg had some of the least clonal expansion seen. Some patients who did not respond also had low normalized T-cell clonal expansion.

This TCR was recovered from an adult with an advanced solid tumor such as melanoma, head and neck, liver or kidney cancer. The sequenced sample was CD4+ or CD8+ T cells sorted from blood, obtained in a trial of the OX40 agonist ivuxolimab. The chain carries TRBV19 and TRBJ2-2; 8 bases align to TRBD2. The CDR3 reads CASSTAGVFGELFF. The CDR3, as DNA: TGTGCCAGCTCAACAGCGGGAGTCTTTGGGGAGCTGTTTTTT.